This T cell receptor beta chain was recorded in a study of technical replicates of blood from several donors. The CDR3 has 16 residues. The germline V gene has CDR1 KGHSH and CDR2 LQKENI. Trimming left V 0 bases short and J 2 bases short, with 11 bases between. This table comes from immunoSEQ multiplex PCR, and its TCRdb copy is limited to in-frame clones, with some not included. The table lists about 73,000 clones, about 92% of them singletons, with roughly 0.25% in the top ten. This clone was seen only once. The TCR comes from a human donor in good health. Specimen: T cells isolated from PBMCs. The chain employs TRBV18 and TRBJ1-3, with D possibly matching TRBD1 (6 bases). The CDR3 DNA reads TGTGCCAGCTCACCACCCTCTAACAGGGCTGGAAACACCATATATTTT. The encoded protein is CASSPPSNRAGNTIYF.